Listed below are T cell receptor beta chains from one sample, sequenced in a study of cytomegalovirus exposure and HLA in healthy donors. TCRdb's table, derived via immunoSEQ multiplex PCR, lists solely in-frame clones and lacks some. The table records approximately 110,000 clones, roughly three quarters of them present only once. Input material: PBMCs. These receptors originate from a man aged 25-45 years in good health and CMV-seronegative. The CDR3 runs from the conserved cysteine through the conserved F or W. A D gene is named only where the DNA matches it firmly. The size field is filled for only some rows; it gives once, few, many or a size class.

V gene: TRBV5-4
clone size: -
J gene: TRBJ2-1
D gene: TRBD1
CDR3 DNA: TGTGCCAGCAGCGCCGGGACAGGGGCATACAATGAGCAGTTCTTC
CDR3 protein: CASSAGTGAYNEQFF

V gene: TRBV6-1
clone size: few
J gene: TRBJ2-1
D gene: -
CDR3 DNA: TGTGCCAGCAGTTCACTAGCAACTGAGCAGTTCTTC
CDR3 protein: CASSSLATEQFF

V gene: TRBV5-1
clone size: -
J gene: TRBJ2-7
D gene: TRBD2
CDR3 DNA: TGCGCCAGCAGCTTGGCGCCTAGCGGGAGCTCCTACGAGCAGTACTTC
CDR3 protein: CASSLAPSGSSYEQYF

V gene: TRBV7-2
clone size: -
J gene: TRBJ2-3
D gene: TRBD1
CDR3 DNA: TGTGCCAGCAGCTTAGACAGGGGAAGCACAGATACGCAGTATTTT
CDR3 protein: CASSLDRGSTDTQYF

V gene: TRBV5-5
clone size: -
J gene: TRBJ2-6
D gene: TRBD1
CDR3 DNA: TGTGCCAGCAGCAGACGGGACAGGCAACTCTCTGGGGCCAACGTCCTGACTTTC
CDR3 protein: CASSRRDRQLSGANVLTF

V gene: TRBV18
clone size: -
J gene: TRBJ1-5
D gene: -
CDR3 DNA: TGTGCCAGCTCACCAAAACAGGGTTTCGGCAATCAGCCCCAGCATTTT
CDR3 protein: CASSPKQGFGNQPQHF

V gene: TRBV7-2
clone size: -
J gene: TRBJ1-1
D gene: -
CDR3 DNA: TGTGCCAGCAGCTTAGAGTTACCGGGAAGCGGTCTCTTT
CDR3 protein: CASSLELPGSGLF

V gene: TRBV11-2
clone size: -
J gene: TRBJ1-1
D gene: TRBD1
CDR3 DNA: TGTGCCAGCAGCTTGACGACAGGGACGAACACTGAAGCTTTCTTT
CDR3 protein: CASSLTTGTNTEAFF

V gene: TRBV5-1
clone size: -
J gene: TRBJ2-3
D gene: -
CDR3 DNA: TGCGCCAGCAGCTTGGGGGGGGTTAAAGATACGCAGTATTTT
CDR3 protein: CASSLGGVKDTQYF

V gene: TRBV6-6
clone size: -
J gene: TRBJ2-2
D gene: TRBD1
CDR3 DNA: TGTGCCAGCAGAAAGGACAGGGTAGTCACCGGGGAGCTGTTTTTT
CDR3 protein: CASRKDRVVTGELFF

V gene: TRBV2
clone size: few
J gene: TRBJ2-2
D gene: TRBD1
CDR3 DNA: TGTGCCAGCAGCTGGGACAGGGTCACCGGGGAGCTGTTTTTT
CDR3 protein: CASSWDRVTGELFF

V gene: TRBV6-5
clone size: -
J gene: TRBJ2-5
D gene: -
CDR3 DNA: TGTGCCAGCATAACCAGGAAGGGACTCCAAGAGACCCAGTACTTC
CDR3 protein: CASITRKGLQETQYF

V gene: TRBV6-5
clone size: -
J gene: TRBJ2-7
D gene: TRBD2
CDR3 DNA: TGTGCCAGCAGTTTAAGACTAGCGGGAACGGACGAGCAGTACTTC
CDR3 protein: CASSLRLAGTDEQYF

V gene: TRBV7-2
clone size: -
J gene: TRBJ1-1
D gene: -
CDR3 DNA: TGTGCCAGCAGCCCCAGACAGATCATGAACACTGAAGCTTTCTTT
CDR3 protein: CASSPRQIMNTEAFF

V gene: TRBV13
clone size: -
J gene: TRBJ1-5
D gene: TRBD1
CDR3 DNA: TGTGCCAGCAGCTTAAGGGGGCTTAATCAGCCCCAGCATTTT
CDR3 protein: CASSLRGLNQPQHF

V gene: TRBV7-2
clone size: -
J gene: TRBJ2-7
D gene: TRBD2
CDR3 DNA: TGTGCCAGCAGCTTAAGTATGCTAGCGGGATCCTACGAGCAGTACTTC
CDR3 protein: CASSLSMLAGSYEQYF

V gene: TRBV2
clone size: -
J gene: TRBJ1-3
D gene: -
CDR3 DNA: TGTGCCAGCAGCGAAGGGGGGACTAGAGGAAACACCATATATTTT
CDR3 protein: CASSEGGTRGNTIYF